Shown below are 5 T cell receptor beta chains from a single sample sequenced in a study of cytomegalovirus exposure and HLA in healthy donors. The repertoire was sequenced with immunoSEQ multiplex PCR; TCRdb's copy has only in-frame clones and lacks some. The table includes 250,000 to 300,000 clones, 90% detected once. Sequenced: PBMCs. The source of these receptors is a woman aged 18-29 years in good health and CMV-seronegative.

This chain uses TRBV28 with TRBJ1-2; 7 nucleotides line up with TRBD1. Germline V gene data show CDR1 as MDHEN and CDR2 as SYDVKM. Germline trimming cut 5 bases from V and 3 bases from J; bases unmatched to any gene: 12. CDR3 length equals 16 residues. The CDR3 sequence: CASSLHPGGGYYGYTF. CDR3 bases: TGTGCCAGCAGTCTACACCCAGGGGGTGGGTACTATGGCTACACCTTC.

V usage is TRBV28 and J usage is TRBJ1-5; D is possibly TRBD1 (6 bases). V shed 6 bases and J shed 2 bases, with 14 bases lying between them. Germline V gives CDR1 MDHEN, CDR2 SYDVKM. This CDR3 has 15 amino acids. CDR3 nucleotides: TGTGCCAGCAGCCCACAGGGACTAGGCAATCAGCCCCAGCATTTT. It encodes CASSPQGLGNQPQHF.

The chain is built from TRBV28 and TRBJ1-2; no clear D. Germline lookup yields CDR1 MDHEN and CDR2 SYDVKM. The CDR3 extends over 13 amino acids. V lost 6 bases and J lost 8, with 16 bases in between. In nucleotides, the CDR3 is TGTGCCAGCAGGCCTGAAAACTATGAGGGCTACACCTTC. Encoded protein: CASRPENYEGYTF.

The V and J genes are TRBV6-5 and TRBJ2-5; 7 positions match TRBD1. This CDR3 is 16 amino acids long. V lost 4 bases, J lost 3 bases, and 11 bases stayed unmatched. Germline CDR1 reads MNHEY; CDR2 reads SVGAGI. DNA of the CDR3: TGTGCCAGCAGTTCCCTCGAGACAGGGAAGAAAGAGACCCAGTACTTC. Its translation: CASSSLETGKKETQYF.

CDR3 loop: CASRLVDEQFF. The CDR3 DNA reads as TGTGCCAGCAGACTAGTGGATGAGCAGTTCTTC. This rearrangement joins TRBV28 to TRBJ2-1; the D gene is possibly TRBD2 (5 bases). V was cut by 6 bases and J by 8 bases, with 8 bases left in between. Germline V gene data show CDR1 as MDHEN and CDR2 as SYDVKM. The CDR3 is made up of 11 amino acids.